The TCR beta chain under discussion was sequenced for a study of blood T cell repertoires in COVID-19. On the study more broadly: The cDNA or gDNA used as material had been derived from T cells, B-cell-depleted T cells, or PBMCs.

V gave up 3 bases and J gave up 0 bases; unmatched junction bases: 1. Looked up from germline, CDR1 is KGHSH and CDR2 is LQKENI. The CDR3 covers 15 residues. Source study methods: The authors estimated nucleated cell counts from reference gene primer amplification. Generated by immunoSEQ multiplex PCR, the TCRdb table keeps only in-frame clones and is missing some. V and J calls and clone size are copied from that table; D and trimming were computed from the DNA. The profile shows 350,000 to 450,000 clones, over 75% of them singletons. This sequence was found in a woman aged 35 to 49 with COVID-19, enrolled during active disease. The sequencing sample was made of peripheral blood. This chain connects TRBV18 to TRBJ1-3; TRBD1 matches at 8 bases. As DNA, the CDR3 is TGTGCCAGCTCACCGGACAGGGACTCTGGAAACACCATATATTTT. This codes for CASSPDRDSGNTIYF.